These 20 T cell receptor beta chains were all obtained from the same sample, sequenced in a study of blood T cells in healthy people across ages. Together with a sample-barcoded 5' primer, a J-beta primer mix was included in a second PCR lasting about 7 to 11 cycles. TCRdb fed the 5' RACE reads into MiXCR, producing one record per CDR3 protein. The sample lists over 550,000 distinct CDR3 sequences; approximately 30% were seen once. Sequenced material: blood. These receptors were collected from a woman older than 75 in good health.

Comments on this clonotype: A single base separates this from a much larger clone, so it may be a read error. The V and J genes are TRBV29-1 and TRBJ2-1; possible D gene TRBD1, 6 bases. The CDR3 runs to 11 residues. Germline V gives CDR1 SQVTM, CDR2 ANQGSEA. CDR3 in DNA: TGCAGCGTTGACAGGGGCAATGAGCAGGTCTTC. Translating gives CSVDRGNEQVF.

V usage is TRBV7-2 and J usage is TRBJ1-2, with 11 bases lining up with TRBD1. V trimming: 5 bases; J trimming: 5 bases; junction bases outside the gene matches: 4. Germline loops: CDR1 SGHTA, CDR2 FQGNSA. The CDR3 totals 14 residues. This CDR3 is CASSPDRGRYGYTF. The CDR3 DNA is TGTGCCAGCAGCCCGGACAGGGGGCGATATGGCTACACCTTC.

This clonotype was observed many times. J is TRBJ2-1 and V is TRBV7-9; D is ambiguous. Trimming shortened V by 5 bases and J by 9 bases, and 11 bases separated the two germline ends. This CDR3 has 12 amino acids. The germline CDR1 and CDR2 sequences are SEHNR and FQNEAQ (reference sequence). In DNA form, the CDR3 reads TGTGCCAGCAGCCAGATCCAGGCTGAGCAGTTCTTC. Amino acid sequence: CASSQIQAEQFF.

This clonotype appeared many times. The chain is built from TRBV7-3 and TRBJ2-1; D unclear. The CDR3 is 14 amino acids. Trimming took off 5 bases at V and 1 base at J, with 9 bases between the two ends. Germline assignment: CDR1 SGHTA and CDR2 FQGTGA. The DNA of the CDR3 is TGTGCCAGCAGCCTCTCCCTTTCCTACAATGAGCAGTTCTTC. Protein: CASSLSLSYNEQFF. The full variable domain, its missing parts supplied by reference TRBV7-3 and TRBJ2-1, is GAGVSQTPSNKVTEKGKYVELRCDPISGHTALYWYRQSLGQGPEFLIYFQGTGAADDSGLPNDRFFAVRPEGSVSTLKIQRTERGDSAVYLCASSLSLSYNEQFFGPGTRLTVL.

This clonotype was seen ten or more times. Here the CDR3 DNA reads TGCAGTGCTTTTTCATCGACAGGGATCACTGAAGCTTTCTTT. It encodes CSAFSSTGITEAFF. The chain links TRBV20-1 to TRBJ1-1; the match to TRBD1 covers 7 bases. The CDR3 loop spans 14 amino acids. Trimming took 5 bases from V and 4 from J; bases not matched to a gene: 10. Germline V gene sequence: CDR1 DFQATT, CDR2 SNEGSKA (reference sequence).

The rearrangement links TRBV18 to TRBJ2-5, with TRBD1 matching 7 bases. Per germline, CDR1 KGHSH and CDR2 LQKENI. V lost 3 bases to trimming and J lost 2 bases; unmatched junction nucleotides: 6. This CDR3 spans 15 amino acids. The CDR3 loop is CASSPGQRSQETQYF. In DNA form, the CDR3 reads TGTGCCAGCTCACCGGGACAGCGGAGTCAAGAGACCCAGTACTTC.

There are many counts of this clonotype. The DNA for the CDR3 is TGTGCCAGCAGTCCGAGGGGCGGGACCCCCCAAGAGACCCAGTACTTC. It is translated as CASSPRGGTPQETQYF. This chain links TRBV12-3 or TRBV12-4 with TRBJ2-5, with D perhaps matching TRBD2 (6 bases). CDR3 size: 16 residues. V gave up 5 bases and J gave up 1 base, with 17 bases separating them.

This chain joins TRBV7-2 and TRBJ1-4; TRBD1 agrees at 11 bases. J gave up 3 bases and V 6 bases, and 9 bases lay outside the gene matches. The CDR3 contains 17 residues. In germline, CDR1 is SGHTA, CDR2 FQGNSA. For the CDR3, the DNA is TGTGCCAGCAGTCGGACAGGGGGCGGGGGGCCTAATGAAAAACTGTTTTTT. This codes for CASSRTGGGGPNEKLFF.

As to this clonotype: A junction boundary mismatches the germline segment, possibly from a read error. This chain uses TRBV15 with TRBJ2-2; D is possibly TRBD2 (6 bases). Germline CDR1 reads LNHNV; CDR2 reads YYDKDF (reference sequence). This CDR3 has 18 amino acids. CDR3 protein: CATSRDPGGLLNTGGLFF. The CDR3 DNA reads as TGTGCCACCAGCAGAGATCCGGGCGGACTTTTGAACACCGGGGGGCTGTTTTTT.

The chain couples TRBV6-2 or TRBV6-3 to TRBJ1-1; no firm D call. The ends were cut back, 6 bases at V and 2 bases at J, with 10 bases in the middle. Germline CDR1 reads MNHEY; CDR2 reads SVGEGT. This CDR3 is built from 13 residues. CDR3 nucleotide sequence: TGTGCCAGCAGGGCTCAGAATAACACTGAAGCTTTCTTT. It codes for CASRAQNNTEAFF.

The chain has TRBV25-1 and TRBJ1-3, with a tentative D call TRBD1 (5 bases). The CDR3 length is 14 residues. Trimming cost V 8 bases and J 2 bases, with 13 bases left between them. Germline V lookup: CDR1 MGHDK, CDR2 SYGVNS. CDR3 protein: CASSAQVPGNTIYF. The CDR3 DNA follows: TGTGCCAGCTCCGCACAGGTTCCTGGAAACACCATATATTTT.

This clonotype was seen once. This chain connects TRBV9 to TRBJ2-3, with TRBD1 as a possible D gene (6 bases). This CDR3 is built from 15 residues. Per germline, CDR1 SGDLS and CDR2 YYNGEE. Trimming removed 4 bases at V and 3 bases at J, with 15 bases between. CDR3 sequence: CASSQNDRPTDTQYF. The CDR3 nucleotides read TGTGCCAGCAGCCAAAACGACAGGCCAACAGATACGCAGTATTTT.

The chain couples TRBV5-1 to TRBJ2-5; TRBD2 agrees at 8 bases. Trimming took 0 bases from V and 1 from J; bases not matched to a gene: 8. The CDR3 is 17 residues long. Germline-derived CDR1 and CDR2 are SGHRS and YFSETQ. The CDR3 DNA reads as TGCGCCAGCAGCTTGGGGTGGCGGGGGGCCGCCCAAGAGACCCAGTACTTC. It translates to CASSLGWRGAAQETQYF.

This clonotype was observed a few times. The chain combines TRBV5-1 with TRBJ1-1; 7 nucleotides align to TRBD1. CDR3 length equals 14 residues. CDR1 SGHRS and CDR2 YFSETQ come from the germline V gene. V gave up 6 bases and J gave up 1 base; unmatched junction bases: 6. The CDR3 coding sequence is TGCGCCAGCAACTCCGGGACAGCGAACACTGAAGCTTTCTTT. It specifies CASNSGTANTEAFF.

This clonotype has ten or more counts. The CDR3 spells CASIFYNEQFF. The DNA of the CDR3 is TGTGCCAGCATCTTTTACAATGAGCAGTTCTTC. V and J are TRBV27 and TRBJ2-1; no clear D gene. CDR1 and CDR2 (germline): MNHEY, SMNVEV (reference sequence). Trimming took off 7 bases at V and 4 bases at J, with 5 bases between the two ends. The CDR3 loop spans 11 amino acids.

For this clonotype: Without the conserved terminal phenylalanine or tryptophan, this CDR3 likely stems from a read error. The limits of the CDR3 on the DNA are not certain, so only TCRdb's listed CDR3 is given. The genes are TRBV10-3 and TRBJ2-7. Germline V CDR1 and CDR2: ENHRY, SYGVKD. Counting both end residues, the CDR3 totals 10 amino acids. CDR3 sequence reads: CAIRDDRAVL.

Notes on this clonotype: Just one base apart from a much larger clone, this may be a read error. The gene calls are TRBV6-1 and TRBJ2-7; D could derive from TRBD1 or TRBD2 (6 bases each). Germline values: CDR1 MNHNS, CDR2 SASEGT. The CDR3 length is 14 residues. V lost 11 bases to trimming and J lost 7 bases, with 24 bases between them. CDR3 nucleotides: TGTGCCGTCCGGAACAGGGACTTCTACAATGAGCAGTACTTC. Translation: CAVRNRDFYNEQYF.

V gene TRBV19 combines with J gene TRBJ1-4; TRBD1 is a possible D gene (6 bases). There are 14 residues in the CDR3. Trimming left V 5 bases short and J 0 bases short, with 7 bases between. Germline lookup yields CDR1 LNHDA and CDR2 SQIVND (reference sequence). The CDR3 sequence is CASSGQTTNEKLFF. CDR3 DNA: TGTGCCAGTAGTGGACAGACAACTAATGAAAAACTGTTTTTT.

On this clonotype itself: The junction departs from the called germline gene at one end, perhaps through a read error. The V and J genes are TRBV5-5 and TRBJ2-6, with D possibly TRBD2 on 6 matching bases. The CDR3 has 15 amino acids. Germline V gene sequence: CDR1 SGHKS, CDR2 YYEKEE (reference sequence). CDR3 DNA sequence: TGTGCCAGCAGCTTAGGCGGGACTGGGGCCAACGTCCGGACTTTC. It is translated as CASSLGGTGANVRTF.

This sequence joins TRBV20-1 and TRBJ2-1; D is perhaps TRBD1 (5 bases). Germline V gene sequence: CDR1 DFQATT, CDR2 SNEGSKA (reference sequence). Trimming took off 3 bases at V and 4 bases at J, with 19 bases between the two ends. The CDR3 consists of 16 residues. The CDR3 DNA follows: TGCAGTGCTAGCATTAAACAGGTACGCCCGTACAATGAGCAGTTCTTC. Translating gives CSASIKQVRPYNEQFF.